This is a list of T cell receptor beta chains from one sample in a study of blood T cell repertoires in COVID-19. The repertoire was sequenced with immunoSEQ multiplex PCR; TCRdb's copy has only in-frame clones and lacks some. The table lists 150,000 to 200,000 clones, over 85% of them singletons. Input material: peripheral blood. The receptors here all came from a woman aged 55-69 years with COVID-19, enrolled during active disease. Each CDR3 is given with its conserved first and last residue. The D gene is left open where the match is weak. Size is stated for part of the rows, as once, few or many counts, or as a class when the clone is expanded.

v_call: TRBV11-1
j_call: TRBJ2-1
d_call: -
clone_size: -
cdr3_nt: TGTGCCAGCAGCCGAGACAACCTTGAGGGCAATGAGCAGTTCTTC
cdr3_aa: CASSRDNLEGNEQFF

v_call: TRBV4-2
j_call: TRBJ2-1
d_call: -
clone_size: -
cdr3_nt: TGTGCCAGCAGTCCCCAAGGCGGCGACAATGAGCAGTTCTTC
cdr3_aa: CASSPQGGDNEQFF

v_call: TRBV9
j_call: TRBJ1-2
d_call: TRBD1
clone_size: -
cdr3_nt: TGTGCCAGCAGCGGGCCACAGGGGGAAGGCTACACCTTC
cdr3_aa: CASSGPQGEGYTF

v_call: TRBV5-6
j_call: TRBJ2-5
d_call: TRBD2
clone_size: -
cdr3_nt: TGTGCCAGCAGCTTGTTGGCTAGCGGGATAGAGACCCAGTACTTC
cdr3_aa: CASSLLASGIETQYF

v_call: TRBV15
j_call: TRBJ1-5
d_call: TRBD1
clone_size: -
cdr3_nt: TGTGCCACCAGGGACAGGGTGTCCTACCAGCCCCAGCATTTT
cdr3_aa: CATRDRVSYQPQHF

v_call: TRBV19
j_call: TRBJ2-3
d_call: TRBD1
clone_size: -
cdr3_nt: TGTGCCAGTACCTCTCGTTTGACAGGGTGCAGCACAGATACGCAGTATTTT
cdr3_aa: CASTSRLTGCSTDTQYF

v_call: TRBV24-1
j_call: TRBJ2-4
d_call: -
clone_size: -
cdr3_nt: TGTGCCACCAGTGATTTGCGGAGAATCTTTAAATGGAGGTACCCTCGCAAAAACATTCAGTACTTC
cdr3_aa: CATSDLRRIFKWRYPRKNIQYF

v_call: TRBV6-5
j_call: TRBJ1-2
d_call: -
clone_size: -
cdr3_nt: TGTGCCAGCAGTTACGGAGGTCGGGGAAACTATGGCTACACCTTC
cdr3_aa: CASSYGGRGNYGYTF

v_call: TRBV5-1
j_call: TRBJ2-3
d_call: -
clone_size: -
cdr3_nt: TGCGCCAGCAGCTTGGACAATACGAGGACAGATACGCAGTATTTT
cdr3_aa: CASSLDNTRTDTQYF

v_call: TRBV23-1
j_call: TRBJ1-5
d_call: TRBD1
clone_size: -
cdr3_nt: TGCGCCAGCAGTCAAACTAGACAGGGACATCAGCCCCAGCATTTT
cdr3_aa: CASSQTRQGHQPQHF

v_call: TRBV5-4
j_call: TRBJ2-2
d_call: -
clone_size: -
cdr3_nt: TGTGCCAGCAGCTTCGTACTAACCGGGGAGCTGTTTTTT
cdr3_aa: CASSFVLTGELFF

v_call: TRBV5-1
j_call: TRBJ2-3
d_call: -
clone_size: once
cdr3_nt: TGCGCCAGCAGCCAGGGACATATCACTACAGATACGCAGTATTTT
cdr3_aa: CASSQGHITTDTQYF

v_call: TRBV11-2
j_call: TRBJ2-3
d_call: -
clone_size: -
cdr3_nt: TGTGCCAGCAGCCGTGGGGGGGATACGCAGTATTTT
cdr3_aa: CASSRGGDTQYF

v_call: TRBV6-2/TRBV6-3
j_call: TRBJ2-3
d_call: -
clone_size: -
cdr3_nt: TGTGCCAGCAGTCGTAGCCTAGATCCGGCCACAGATACGCAGTATTTT
cdr3_aa: CASSRSLDPATDTQYF

v_call: TRBV7-8
j_call: TRBJ1-2
d_call: -
clone_size: few
cdr3_nt: TGTGCCAGCAGCAAGACAGTGGAGAATGGCTACACCTTC
cdr3_aa: CASSKTVENGYTF

v_call: TRBV19
j_call: TRBJ1-1
d_call: -
clone_size: once
cdr3_nt: TGTGCCAGTAGTACACAAGGAGGGGTCACTGAAGCTTTCTTT
cdr3_aa: CASSTQGGVTEAFF